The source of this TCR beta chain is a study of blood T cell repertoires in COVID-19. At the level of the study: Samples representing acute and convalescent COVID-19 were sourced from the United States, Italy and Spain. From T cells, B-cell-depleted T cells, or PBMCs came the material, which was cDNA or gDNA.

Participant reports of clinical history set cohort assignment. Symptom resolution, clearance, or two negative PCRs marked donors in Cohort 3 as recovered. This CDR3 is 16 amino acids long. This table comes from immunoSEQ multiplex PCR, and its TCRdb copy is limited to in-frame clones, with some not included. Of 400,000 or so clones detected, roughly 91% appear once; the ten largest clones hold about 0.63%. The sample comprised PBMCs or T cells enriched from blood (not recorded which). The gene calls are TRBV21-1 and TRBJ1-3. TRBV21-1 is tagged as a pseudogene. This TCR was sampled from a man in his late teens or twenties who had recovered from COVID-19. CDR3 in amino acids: CASSPPQAREANTIYF. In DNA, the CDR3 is TGTGCCAGCAGCCCCCCCCAGGCCAGGGAGGCAAACACCATATATTTT.